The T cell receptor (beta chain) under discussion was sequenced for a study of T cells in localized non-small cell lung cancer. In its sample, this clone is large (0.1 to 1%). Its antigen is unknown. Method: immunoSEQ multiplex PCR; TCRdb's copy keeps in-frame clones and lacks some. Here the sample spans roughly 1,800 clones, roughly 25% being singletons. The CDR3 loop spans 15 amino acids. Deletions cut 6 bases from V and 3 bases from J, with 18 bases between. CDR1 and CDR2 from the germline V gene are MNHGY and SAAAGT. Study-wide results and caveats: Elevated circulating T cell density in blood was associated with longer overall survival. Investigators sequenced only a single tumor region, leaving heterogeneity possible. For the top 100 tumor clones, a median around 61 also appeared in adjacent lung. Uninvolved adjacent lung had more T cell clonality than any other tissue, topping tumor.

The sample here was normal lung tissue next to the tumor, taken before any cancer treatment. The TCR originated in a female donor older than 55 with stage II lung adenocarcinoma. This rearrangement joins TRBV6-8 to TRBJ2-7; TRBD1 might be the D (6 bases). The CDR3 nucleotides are TGTGCCAGCAGCCCGAGACAGGTCCGATTCTACGAGCAGTACTTC. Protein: CASSPRQVRFYEQYF.